What follows is one T cell receptor beta chain and its context. These data are taken from a study of blood T cell repertoires in COVID-19. Study in general: Some COVID-19 samples were acute and others convalescent; all came from the United States, Italy and Spain.

The germline CDR1 and CDR2 sequences are LGHDT and YNNKEL (reference sequence). CDR3 length equals 14 residues. Unmatched junction bases numbered 3, after V lost 6 bases and J lost 9 bases. Authors' analysis steps: For nucleated cells, counts were estimated from reference gene primer amplification. Here immunoSEQ multiplex PCR was the method, and the copy in TCRdb shows in-frame clones only, minus some. V, J and clone size are taken as reported in that table, and D and trimming were inferred from the DNA itself. Of 90,000 to 130,000 clones listed, more than 65% are singletons. The sequence was collected from a woman aged 80 or over with acute or convalescent COVID-19. Specimen: peripheral blood. The chain is built from TRBV3-1 (or the pseudogene TRBV3-2) and TRBJ2-1, with 15 bases that match TRBD2. The CDR3 is CASRGTSGGREQFF. CDR3 coding DNA: TGTGCCAGCAGGGGGACTAGCGGGGGGCGTGAGCAGTTCTTC.